These T cell receptor beta chains were read from a single sample in a study of T cell responses to AZD1222 COVID-19 vaccine. Measured with immunoSEQ multiplex PCR; TCRdb has only the in-frame clones, and not every one. The profile shows around 200,000 clones, approximately 95% of them singletons. The starting material was peripheral blood, obtained 28 days after the second dose of the MenACWY control vaccine. The receptor set was obtained from an adult who received the MenACWY meningococcal vaccine as a control. Each CDR3 is given with its conserved first and last residue. The D gene is left open where the match is weak. The listing skips clone size in some rows; elsewhere it reads once, few, many or a size class.

V gene: TRBV5-6; D gene: TRBD1; J gene: TRBJ1-2; clone size: -; CDR3 DNA: TGTGCCAGCAGCTTGGGGGGACAGGGGAGCTCCTATGGCTACACCTTC; CDR3 protein: CASSLGGQGSSYGYTF
V gene: TRBV27; D gene: -; J gene: TRBJ1-6; clone size: few; CDR3 DNA: TGTGCCAGCAGCCCGCCGAATTCACCCCTCCACTTT; CDR3 protein: CASSPPNSPLHF
V gene: TRBV6-5; D gene: -; J gene: TRBJ1-5; clone size: -; CDR3 DNA: TGTGCCAGCAGTTACGGGGGAGATAGCAATCAGCCCCAGCATTTT; CDR3 protein: CASSYGGDSNQPQHF
V gene: TRBV5-6; D gene: TRBD1; J gene: TRBJ1-5; clone size: -; CDR3 DNA: TGTGCCAGCAGCCTGGGACAGGCCGGTCAGCCCCAGCATTTT; CDR3 protein: CASSLGQAGQPQHF
V gene: TRBV11-2; D gene: -; J gene: TRBJ2-7; clone size: -; CDR3 DNA: TGTGCCAGCAGCTTAGCAGGGGCCCGCTACGAGCAGTACTTC; CDR3 protein: CASSLAGARYEQYF
V gene: TRBV3-1/TRBV3-2; D gene: -; J gene: TRBJ1-1; clone size: -; CDR3 DNA: TGTGCCAGCAGCCAGGGGGCGGGGATTGAAGCTTTCTTT; CDR3 protein: CASSQGAGIEAFF
V gene: TRBV5-1; D gene: -; J gene: TRBJ1-2; clone size: -; CDR3 DNA: TGCGCCAGCAGCCCAGGCTCATCCACAAAAAGGTCTCTCTATGGCTACACCTTC; CDR3 protein: CASSPGSSTKRSLYGYTF
V gene: TRBV5-1; D gene: -; J gene: TRBJ1-2; clone size: -; CDR3 DNA: TGCGCCAGCAGCCCGATAAGGACGGAGCTAAACTATGGCTACACCTTC; CDR3 protein: CASSPIRTELNYGYTF
V gene: TRBV12-5; D gene: -; J gene: TRBJ1-1; clone size: -; CDR3 DNA: TGTGCTAGTGGTTTGCTCTCGGGTCGTACTGAAGCTTTCTTT; CDR3 protein: CASGLLSGRTEAFF
V gene: TRBV5-1; D gene: -; J gene: TRBJ2-7; clone size: once; CDR3 DNA: TGCGCCAGCTCTGGGGGGTGGAACGAGCAGTACTTC; CDR3 protein: CASSGGWNEQYF
V gene: TRBV7-8; D gene: -; J gene: TRBJ1-5; clone size: -; CDR3 DNA: TGTGCCAGCAGGGGGGGCGGGGTAAATCAGCCCCAGCATTTT; CDR3 protein: CASRGGGVNQPQHF
V gene: TRBV29-1; D gene: -; J gene: TRBJ2-5; clone size: -; CDR3 DNA: TGCAGCGTTGGGAGACGACAAGAGACCCAGTACTTC; CDR3 protein: CSVGRRQETQYF
V gene: TRBV5-1; D gene: -; J gene: TRBJ1-1; clone size: few; CDR3 DNA: TGCGCCAGCGCCCCGGGGGACATGAACACTGAAGCTTTCTTT; CDR3 protein: CASAPGDMNTEAFF
V gene: TRBV6-2/TRBV6-3; D gene: -; J gene: TRBJ1-1; clone size: -; CDR3 DNA: TGTGCCAGCAGCCGATATACGGAAGCTTTCTTT; CDR3 protein: CASSRYTEAFF
V gene: TRBV18; D gene: -; J gene: TRBJ1-2; clone size: -; CDR3 DNA: TGTGCCAGCTCACCACTGTTCCTAGGGGATGGCTACACCTTC; CDR3 protein: CASSPLFLGDGYTF
V gene: TRBV11-2; D gene: TRBD1; J gene: TRBJ2-3; clone size: -; CDR3 DNA: TGTGCCAGCAGCTCCGGGACAGACGCCACAGATACGCAGTATTTT; CDR3 protein: CASSSGTDATDTQYF
V gene: TRBV5-6; D gene: -; J gene: TRBJ1-6; clone size: -; CDR3 DNA: TGTGCCAGCAGCTGGGGGACTGGCTCCTATAATTCACCCCTCCACTTT; CDR3 protein: CASSWGTGSYNSPLHF
V gene: TRBV18; D gene: TRBD2; J gene: TRBJ2-1; clone size: -; CDR3 DNA: TGTGCCAGCTCACCACCGGGACTAGCGGGCAATGAGCAGTTCTTC; CDR3 protein: CASSPPGLAGNEQFF
V gene: TRBV18; D gene: -; J gene: TRBJ1-2; clone size: -; CDR3 DNA: TGTGCCAGCTCACCGTCCAGCCTCTATGGCTACACCTTC; CDR3 protein: CASSPSSLYGYTF
V gene: TRBV5-1; D gene: -; J gene: TRBJ1-4; clone size: -; CDR3 DNA: TGCGCCAGCAGCTTGGTCCGGGGAATAGACGAAAAACTGTTTTTT; CDR3 protein: CASSLVRGIDEKLFF
V gene: TRBV18; D gene: -; J gene: TRBJ1-3; clone size: -; CDR3 DNA: TGTGCCAGCTCACCGCAGAACTCTGGAAACACCATATATTTT; CDR3 protein: CASSPQNSGNTIYF
V gene: TRBV6-1; D gene: -; J gene: TRBJ1-3; clone size: -; CDR3 DNA: TGTGCCAGCAGTGAATTGGCACGGCCAAGAAACACCATATATTTT; CDR3 protein: CASSELARPRNTIYF
V gene: TRBV6-2/TRBV6-3; D gene: -; J gene: TRBJ1-5; clone size: -; CDR3 DNA: TGTGCCAGCAGCCAACAGGTCTGGGATCAGCCCCAGCATTTT; CDR3 protein: CASSQQVWDQPQHF
V gene: TRBV28; D gene: -; J gene: TRBJ1-5; clone size: -; CDR3 DNA: TGTGCCAGCAGTTTAGAATTATCCTCCTTCAATCAGCCCCAGCATTTT; CDR3 protein: CASSLELSSFNQPQHF
V gene: TRBV2; D gene: -; J gene: TRBJ1-3; clone size: -; CDR3 DNA: TGTGCCAGCAACAGGGTTTCCGGAAACACCATATATTTT; CDR3 protein: CASNRVSGNTIYF
V gene: TRBV10-3; D gene: TRBD1; J gene: TRBJ1-1; clone size: once; CDR3 DNA: TGTGCCATCAGTGAGTACGACAGGGGTAACAGTGAAGCTTTCTTT; CDR3 protein: CAISEYDRGNSEAFF
V gene: TRBV10-1; D gene: -; J gene: TRBJ1-6; clone size: few; CDR3 DNA: TGCGCCAGCAGTGCAGACAGGAGGTCACCCCTCCACTTT; CDR3 protein: CASSADRRSPLHF
V gene: TRBV28; D gene: -; J gene: TRBJ2-1; clone size: -; CDR3 DNA: TGTGCCAGCAGTTTCAAAGGGGCGTTAGGCTACAATGAGCAGTTCTTC; CDR3 protein: CASSFKGALGYNEQFF
V gene: TRBV4-3; D gene: -; J gene: TRBJ2-1; clone size: -; CDR3 DNA: TGCGCCAGCAGCCAGCGGGACTCCTACAATGAGCAGTTCTTC; CDR3 protein: CASSQRDSYNEQFF
V gene: TRBV6-2/TRBV6-3; D gene: -; J gene: TRBJ2-1; clone size: -; CDR3 DNA: TGTGCCAGCAGTTACGCGGGGGCCAATGAGCAGTTCTTC; CDR3 protein: CASSYAGANEQFF
V gene: TRBV5-1; D gene: -; J gene: TRBJ1-6; clone size: -; CDR3 DNA: TGCGCCAGCAGGCCGAGGCCAGGGATTTTTGATTCACCCCTCCACTTT; CDR3 protein: CASRPRPGIFDSPLHF
V gene: TRBV19; D gene: TRBD1; J gene: TRBJ1-2; clone size: -; CDR3 DNA: TGTGCCAGTAGTATATATTCGACAGGGAGGTATGGCTACACCTTC; CDR3 protein: CASSIYSTGRYGYTF
V gene: TRBV4-1; D gene: TRBD2; J gene: TRBJ2-2; clone size: -; CDR3 DNA: TGCGCCAGCAGGCGGACTAGCGGGGGACCGAACACCGGGGAGCTGTTTTTT; CDR3 protein: CASRRTSGGPNTGELFF
V gene: TRBV27; D gene: -; J gene: TRBJ1-3; clone size: -; CDR3 DNA: TGTGCCAGCAGTGCGTCAAGAAGGGCTGGAAACACCATATATTTT; CDR3 protein: CASSASRRAGNTIYF
V gene: TRBV9; D gene: -; J gene: TRBJ1-1; clone size: -; CDR3 DNA: TGTGCCAGCAGCGTAGATATAGGGACGGGTTACACTGAAGCTTTCTTT; CDR3 protein: CASSVDIGTGYTEAFF
V gene: TRBV30; D gene: -; J gene: TRBJ1-4; clone size: -; CDR3 DNA: TGTGCCTGGACAAGGGATAGTGAAAAACTGTTTTTT; CDR3 protein: CAWTRDSEKLFF
V gene: TRBV24-1; D gene: TRBD1; J gene: TRBJ2-7; clone size: -; CDR3 DNA: TGTGCCACGAGCCCCGGACAGGGCTACGAGCAGTACTTC; CDR3 protein: CATSPGQGYEQYF
V gene: TRBV7-2; D gene: -; J gene: TRBJ1-4; clone size: -; CDR3 DNA: TGTGCCAGCAGCCAGGGGACGGCGGTCGGTGAAAAACTGTTTTTT; CDR3 protein: CASSQGTAVGEKLFF
V gene: TRBV27; D gene: -; J gene: TRBJ2-7; clone size: -; CDR3 DNA: TGTGCCAGCAGTTTGACTGGGACCTACGAGCAGTACTTC; CDR3 protein: CASSLTGTYEQYF
V gene: TRBV28; D gene: -; J gene: TRBJ1-6; clone size: -; CDR3 DNA: TGTGCCATCCAACTCGGGACTTGGACGTCACCCCTCCACTTT; CDR3 protein: CAIQLGTWTSPLHF
V gene: TRBV28; D gene: -; J gene: TRBJ1-2; clone size: -; CDR3 DNA: TGTGCCAGCAGTATCTCTACGGTATTCGCGAGGACCTTC; CDR3 protein: CASSISTVFARTF
V gene: TRBV6-6; D gene: TRBD1; J gene: TRBJ2-1; clone size: once; CDR3 DNA: TGTGCCAGCAGTTCTGGACAGGTCAATGAGCAGTTCTTC; CDR3 protein: CASSSGQVNEQFF
V gene: TRBV5-6; D gene: TRBD1; J gene: TRBJ1-6; clone size: -; CDR3 DNA: TGTGCCAGCAGCTTGGGAGGGGGCATCAATTCACCCCTCCACTTT; CDR3 protein: CASSLGGGINSPLHF
V gene: TRBV4-2; D gene: TRBD1; J gene: TRBJ2-1; clone size: -; CDR3 DNA: TGTGCCAGCAGCCTAAGGGACAGGGACCTCTACAATGAGCAGTTCTTC; CDR3 protein: CASSLRDRDLYNEQFF
V gene: TRBV11-1; D gene: TRBD1; J gene: TRBJ1-1; clone size: -; CDR3 DNA: TGTGCCAGCAGCTCCGGGACAGGGGTCGTGAGGACTGAAGCTTTCTTT; CDR3 protein: CASSSGTGVVRTEAFF
V gene: TRBV15; D gene: TRBD2; J gene: TRBJ2-5; clone size: once; CDR3 DNA: TGTGCCACCAGCAGATCACTAGCGGACCAAGAGACCCAGTACTTC; CDR3 protein: CATSRSLADQETQYF
V gene: TRBV6-2/TRBV6-3; D gene: -; J gene: TRBJ1-2; clone size: few; CDR3 DNA: TGTGCCAGCAGTTACTCGAGGGGGGCCAATGGCTACACCTTC; CDR3 protein: CASSYSRGANGYTF
V gene: TRBV12-3/TRBV12-4; D gene: -; J gene: TRBJ2-2; clone size: -; CDR3 DNA: TGTGCCAGCAGTTTAGGCGGGACCGGGGAGCTGTTTTTT; CDR3 protein: CASSLGGTGELFF
V gene: TRBV5-1; D gene: -; J gene: TRBJ1-3; clone size: once; CDR3 DNA: TGCGCCAGCAGCTTGGCAGGAAGCGCAAGAGGAAACACCATATATTTT; CDR3 protein: CASSLAGSARGNTIYF